This entry lists 23 T cell receptor beta chains sequenced from one sample in a study of T cell repertoires in cytomegalovirus infection. TCRdb passed the reads through MiXCR, listing each CDR3 protein once. The sample includes roughly 630,000 distinct CDR3 sequences, approximately 24% of them seen just once. The sequencing input was CD8+ T cells from PBMCs. These receptors were obtained from a human donor in good health (CMV status not recorded). Some clones in this sample may be carry-over from other donors' samples.

The table lists this clonotype with many counts. This chain uses TRBV7-6 with TRBJ2-7; D uncertain. The germline CDR1 and CDR2 sequences are SGHVS and FNYEAQ. The CDR3 is made up of 14 amino acids. The germline V and J ends were trimmed by 0 bases and 6 bases, with 12 bases remaining between them. DNA for the CDR3: TGTGCCAGCAGCTTAGCTTTTACCCTATCCGAGCAGTACGTC. Protein: CASSLAFTLSEQYV.

The V gene is TRBV15, the J gene TRBJ1-1, with TRBD1 matching over 8 bases. Germline CDR1 reads LNHNV; CDR2 reads YYDKDF (reference sequence). The J segment lost 0 bases and the V segment lost 5 bases, leaving 8 bases of the junction unmatched. This CDR3 is 16 amino acids long. In DNA form, the CDR3 reads TGTGCCACCAGCCGCAGACCGGGACAGGTGAACACTGAAGCTTTCTTT. Encoded protein: CATSRRPGQVNTEAFF.

The gene calls are TRBV7-9 and TRBJ1-2, with 8 nucleotides matching TRBD1. Germline V gives CDR1 SEHNR, CDR2 FQNEAQ (reference sequence). J was trimmed by 7 bases and V by 8 bases; bases with no gene match: 9. This CDR3 region has 13 residues. The CDR3 loop reads CASGPGQEGGYTF. The CDR3 region has the DNA TGTGCCAGCGGCCCGGGACAGGAAGGTGGCTACACCTTC.

This clonotype was picked up a small number of times. CDR3 in amino acids: CASSVRTRGPYNEQFF. In DNA, the CDR3 is TGTGCCAGCAGTGTTCGGACAAGGGGCCCCTACAATGAGCAGTTCTTC. The J gene is TRBJ2-1, the V gene TRBV2, with a possible D match to TRBD1 (5 bases). Per the germline V gene, CDR1 is SNHLY and CDR2 is FYNNEI. The V end lost 4 bases, the J end lost 2 bases, and 15 bases lay between the germline ends. The CDR3 extends over 16 amino acids.

This clonotype was seen a handful of times. The chain uses TRBV15 and TRBJ1-2; TRBD1 aligns across 8 bases. The CDR3 spans 16 residues. The V segment lost 5 bases and the J segment 0 bases; nucleotides outside the gene matches: 8. Germline-derived CDR1 and CDR2 are LNHNV and YYDKDF (reference sequence). The chain's CDR3 is CATSDRDRNPNYGYTF. The CDR3 nucleotides are TGTGCCACCAGCGACCGGGACAGGAATCCTAACTATGGCTACACCTTC.

V usage is TRBV28 and J usage is TRBJ2-3, with a weak D call TRBD1 (6 bases). V lost 5 bases and J lost 1, with 16 bases in between. The CDR3 consists of 16 residues. CDR1 is MDHEN and CDR2 is SYDVKM in the germline V gene. This CDR3 is CASSASRGKGTDTQYF. CDR3 bases: TGTGCCAGCAGTGCCTCGAGGGGGAAGGGCACAGATACGCAGTATTTT.

The rearrangement links TRBV13 to TRBJ2-1; 8 bases match TRBD2. Per the germline V gene, CDR1 is PRHDT and CDR2 is FYEKMQ (reference sequence). V was pared by 4 bases and J by 0 bases, with 14 bases of the junction left unmatched. This CDR3 spans 19 amino acids. CDR3 DNA sequence: TGTGCCAGCAGCTCCCCCTGGGGTAGCGGGGAGAGCTCCTACAATGAGCAGTTCTTC. Translated: CASSSPWGSGESSYNEQFF. The full variable domain, completed using reference TRBV13 and TRBJ2-1, is AAGVIQSPRHLIKEKRETATLKCYPIPRHDTVYWYQQGPGQDPQFLISFYEKMQSDKGSIPDRFSAQQFSDYHSELNMSSLELGDSALYFCASSSPWGSGESSYNEQFFGPGTRLTVL.

The chain is built from TRBV7-9 and TRBJ1-2; D may be TRBD1 (5 bases). Germline V gives CDR1 SEHNR, CDR2 FQNEAQ (reference sequence). The ends were cut back, 8 bases at V and 5 bases at J, with 12 bases in the middle. There are 12 residues in the CDR3. The CDR3 reads CASARTYYGYTF. The DNA for the CDR3 is TGTGCCAGCGCCCGGACATATTATGGCTACACCTTC. The variable domain in full, completed from reference TRBV7-9 and TRBJ1-2, reads DTGVSQNPRHKITKRGQNVTFRCDPISEHNRLYWYRQTLGQGPEFLTYFQNEAQLEKSRLLSDRFSAERPKGSFSTLEIQRTEQGDSAMYLCASARTYYGYTFGSGTRLTVV.

In its sample, this clonotype was seen a few times. This chain joins TRBV28 and TRBJ1-3; 8 bases fit TRBD1. The length of the CDR3 is 17 residues. The germline V gene encodes CDR1 MDHEN and CDR2 SYDVKM. V shed 6 bases and J 0 bases; nucleotides not matched to a gene: 10. This chain's CDR3 is CASRRATGVPSGNTIYF. The CDR3 DNA follows: TGTGCCAGCAGGCGTGCGACAGGGGTACCCTCTGGAAACACCATATATTTT. Using reference TRBV28 and TRBJ1-3 for the parts outside the CDR3, the full variable domain is DVKVTQSSRYLVKRTGEKVFLECVQDMDHENMFWYRQDPGLGLRLIYFSYDVKMKEKGDIPEGYSVSREKKERFSLILESASTNQTSMYLCASRRATGVPSGNTIYFGEGSWLTVV.

This clonotype was observed a handful of times. The chain couples TRBV18 to TRBJ1-1; D uncertain. The CDR3 runs to 14 residues. V lost 2 bases and J lost 3, with 10 bases in between. Germline values: CDR1 KGHSH, CDR2 LQKENI. CDR3 residues: CASSPDGPYTEAFF. The CDR3 DNA follows: TGTGCCAGCTCACCAGACGGACCTTACACTGAAGCTTTCTTT.

The chain is built from TRBV4-1 and TRBJ2-3; D gene unclear. Germline V CDR1 and CDR2: MGHRA, YSYEKL. The V end was cut by 4 bases, the J end by 1 base, with 12 bases between. The CDR3 totals 15 residues. The CDR3: CASSPFSGGTDTQYF. CDR3 sequence (DNA): TGCGCCAGCAGCCCATTTTCCGGCGGCACAGATACGCAGTATTTT.

At least ten counts were recorded for this clonotype. CDR3 loop: CASSLTAGVNQPQHF. DNA of the CDR3: TGTGCCAGCAGCCTAACCGCAGGAGTCAATCAGCCCCAGCATTTT. The chain is built from TRBV7-2 and TRBJ1-5; D not certain. Trimming cost V 5 bases and J 3 bases, with 14 bases left between them. Germline CDR1 and CDR2: SGHTA and FQGNSA. The CDR3 loop spans 15 amino acids.

With regard to this clonotype: It may be a read error: a sequence one base away is much more abundant. This rearrangement joins TRBV7-4 to TRBJ2-4, with D perhaps assigned TRBD1 or TRBD2 (5 bases each). Trimming pared 0 bases from V and 8 bases from J, leaving 14 bases between. This CDR3 has 15 residues. Germline-derived CDR1 and CDR2 are SGHVT and SQSDAQ. CDR3 DNA: TGTGCCAGCAGCTTAGCAGTGGGGACCGAGGACATTCAGTACTTC. Amino acids: CASSLAVGTEDIQYF.

The chain joins TRBV6-4 to TRBJ2-1, with 7 positions matching TRBD1. Germline V gene sequence: CDR1 MRHNA, CDR2 SNTAGT. The CDR3 contains 15 residues. The V segment lost 8 bases and the J segment 2 bases; nucleotides outside the gene matches: 9. The CDR3 loop reads CASRSSGTAYNEQFF. As DNA, the CDR3 is TGTGCCAGCCGATCCTCCGGGACAGCCTACAATGAGCAGTTCTTC.

This clonotype has only a few counts. The chain recombines TRBV6-5 with TRBJ2-2, with 9 positions matching TRBD1. The germline V gene encodes CDR1 MNHEY and CDR2 SVGAGI. CDR3 length: 15 amino acids. V shed 6 bases and J 7 bases; nucleotides not matched to a gene: 9. The CDR3 DNA reads TGTGCCAGCAGAGAACGGACAGGGGTAGGCGGGGAGCTGTTTTTT. This gives the protein CASRERTGVGGELFF.

This chain connects TRBV7-2 to TRBJ1-2; D remains ambiguous. Germline V gene sequence: CDR1 SGHTA, CDR2 FQGNSA. Trimming shortened V by 5 bases and J by 7 bases, and 14 bases separated the two germline ends. The CDR3 sequence is 13 residues long. The CDR3 region is CASSRAGFGGYTF. In DNA form, the CDR3 reads TGTGCCAGCAGCCGCGCAGGATTTGGTGGCTACACCTTC.

In its sample, this clonotype was seen many times. The chain combines TRBV7-2 with TRBJ1-5; D is unresolved. The V gene's germline CDR1 is SGHTA and CDR2 FQGNSA. The CDR3 length is 13 residues. Trimming shortened V by 5 bases and J by 9 bases, and 14 bases separated the two germline ends. CDR3 nucleotides: TGTGCCAGCAGCCTTCGCGAGACGGGGCCCCAGCATTTT. Translation gives CASSLRETGPQHF. Supplemented by reference TRBV7-2 and TRBJ1-5, the full variable domain reads GAGVSQSPSNKVTEKGKDVELRCDPISGHTALYWYRQSLGQGLEFLIYFQGNSAPDKSGLPSDRFSAERTGGSVSTLTIQRTQQEDSAVYLCASSLRETGPQHFGDGTRLSIL.

The table lists this clonotype with a few counts. This chain uses TRBV15 with TRBJ1-1; the D gene is possibly TRBD1 (5 bases). The V end was cut by 1 base, the J end by 1 base, with 10 bases between. Germline V CDR1 and CDR2: LNHNV, YYDKDF (reference sequence). This CDR3 is 15 amino acids long. In DNA, the CDR3 is TGTGCCACCAGCAGAGCCGGGGGAAGGAACACTGAAGCTTTCTTT. Translation gives CATSRAGGRNTEAFF.

This clonotype was picked up a small number of times. This chain links TRBV27 with TRBJ1-1; 7 bases agree with TRBD1. V lost 2 bases, J lost 4 bases, and 4 bases stayed unmatched. The CDR3 extends over 14 amino acids. Germline V gene data show CDR1 as MNHEY and CDR2 as SMNVEV (reference sequence). The CDR3 here is CASSLLQGFTEAFF. In DNA, the CDR3 is TGTGCCAGCAGTTTACTACAGGGGTTCACTGAAGCTTTCTTT.

This clonotype was observed at least ten times. The rearrangement joins TRBV6-2 or TRBV6-3 to TRBJ1-1, with D possibly being TRBD1 (5 bases). Trimming left V 7 bases short and J 7 bases short, with 19 bases between. Germline CDR1 MNHEY, CDR2 SVGEGT. The CDR3 is 14 residues long. The CDR3 reads CASTLVGAGDEAFF. CDR3 DNA: TGTGCCAGCACCCTCGTAGGGGCTGGGGATGAAGCTTTCTTT.

This clonotype was observed at least ten times. CDR3 coding DNA: TGTGCCAGCAGCTCCGATGGTCAGGATACGAACACCGGGGAGCTGTTTTTT. It yields the protein CASSSDGQDTNTGELFF. V gene TRBV7-6 combines with J gene TRBJ2-2; D is unclear. The CDR3 totals 17 residues. Germline CDR1 and CDR2: SGHVS and FNYEAQ. The V and J ends lost 4 bases and 0 bases respectively, with 15 bases between them.

This clonotype has just a few counts. The rearrangement uses TRBV20-1 and TRBJ1-1; 8 nucleotides line up with TRBD1. V lost 2 bases to trimming and J lost 1 base; unmatched junction nucleotides: 18. CDR1 DFQATT and CDR2 SNEGSKA come from the germline V gene (reference sequence). CDR3 length: 19 amino acids. CDR3 protein: CSARFRDRSTFGGNTEAFF. DNA of the CDR3: TGCAGTGCTAGATTCCGGGACAGGTCCACCTTCGGCGGGAACACTGAAGCTTTCTTT.

This clonotype was detected only once. This sequence joins TRBV5-5 and TRBJ1-4; TRBD1 is a possible D gene (5 bases). The ends were cut back, 4 bases at V and 0 bases at J, with 10 bases in the middle. The CDR3 is 15 amino acids. CDR1 and CDR2 (germline): SGHKS, YYEKEE (reference sequence). DNA of the CDR3: TGTGCCAGCAGCCGGGACCTACCAACTAATGAAAAACTGTTTTTT. Translating gives CASSRDLPTNEKLFF.